This TCR beta chain derives from a study of PD-1 blockade in classical Hodgkin lymphoma. Whole-study findings and limits: As was reported, newly diagnosed patients showed lower baseline TCR diversity than healthy donors did. With CD4+ cells, TCR diversity rose significantly by C4D1, but not with CD8+ cells.

A remark on this clone: The antigen is not known.

The data were produced by immunoSEQ multiplex PCR, yet TCRdb's version contains in-frame clones alone and is incomplete. The sample shows tens of thousands of clones, roughly nine tenths of them seen only once. After removal of 2 bases from V and 8 bases from J, the junction contained 6 bases not matched to a gene. CDR3 length: 16 residues. Per the germline V gene, CDR1 is MNHEY and CDR2 is SMNVEV (reference sequence). Time point of the sample: cycle 4 day 1 (C4D1), after 6 weeks of nivolumab. Relapse was seen in all patients after autologous stem cell transplantation, and brentuximab vedotin exposure was variable.

This TCR derives from a human donor with classical Hodgkin lymphoma. Specimen: peripheral blood mononuclear cells (PBMCs), collected before the fourth cycle of nivolumab. V is TRBV27 and J is TRBJ2-1; TRBD2 matches at 13 bases. The CDR3 sequence is CASSLPGLAGVDEQFF. CDR3 coding DNA: TGTGCCAGCAGTTTACCCGGACTAGCGGGAGTGGATGAGCAGTTCTTC.